This T cell receptor (beta chain) was documented in a study of T cell responses to AZD1222 COVID-19 vaccine. Turning to the study itself: Analyses pooled second doses at about 4 or about 12 weeks.

Using immunoSEQ multiplex PCR, the repertoire was profiled, and TCRdb retains in-frame clones only, with some absent. The table shows over 95,000 clones, with around nine tenths occurring only once. Regarding the study as a whole: White British donors predominated, females outnumbered males, and clonal diversity was possibly underestimated. Nearly half of spike-specific TCRs reportedly target unmutated variant regions.

This clone was recorded once. The antigen is not known. The CDR3 is 13 residues long. Germline V gene sequence: CDR1 SGHNT, CDR2 YYREEE (reference sequence). V shed 2 bases and J shed 3 bases, with 9 bases lying between them. The TCR comes from an adult in good health. V usage is TRBV5-4 and J usage is TRBJ2-7; a possible D gene is TRBD1 (5 bases). Sequencing was performed on peripheral blood, taken on day 0 of AZD1222 vaccination. CDR3 in DNA: TGTGCCAGCAGCTTCTCAGGGATCTACGAGCAGTACTTC. The encoded protein is CASSFSGIYEQYF.